The source of this T cell receptor beta chain is a study of tumor-infiltrating lymphocytes in localized non-small cell lung cancer. The CDR3 is 15 amino acids. Germline values: CDR1 SGDLS, CDR2 YYNGEE. Trimming took off 3 bases at V and 4 bases at J, with 13 bases between the two ends. The assay was immunoSEQ multiplex PCR, and TCRdb's table has in-frame clones only and misses some. This table holds about 14,000 clones, about four fifths found once. The sequence was obtained from a human donor with non-small cell lung cancer. This rearrangement joins TRBV9 to TRBJ2-2; maybe TRBD2 (5 bases). Sequenced: lung tumor tissue. CDR3 in DNA: TGTGCCAGCAGCGGAACTAGTCCGAGCACCGGGGAGCTGTTTTTT. The encoded protein is CASSGTSPSTGELFF.